What follows is one T cell receptor beta chain and its context. In this sample, this clonotype turned up many times. No antigen is known for it. Base qualities were left out, and no much larger clone turns up one base away. Amplification of TCR beta CDR3 regions was carried out from RNA transcripts. A first-round RT-PCR of the TCR CDR3 used the HTBI primer set with the Qiagen OneStep RT-PCR kit. Libraries were constructed in a second round of multiplex PCR, after which size selection and purification were carried out. The libraries were sequenced on an Illumina HiSeq2000 using paired-end 100 bp reads. Processing in the source paper ran as follows. SOAPnuke was used to process the raw data, with reads discarded if the reads contained adapters or uncalled bases, had a mean Phred below 15, or lacked an exact constant-primer or identifier match. COPE v1.2.5 was used to merge the high-quality paired reads, and each unique nucleotide sequence was defined as a clonotype. Clonotypes were aligned to IMGT TRBV, TRBD and TRBJ reference segments using MiTCR v1.1. Only V-J combinations with frequency above 0.0001, covering 99.2% of repertoires, were analysed. A TCS score was defined as the ratio of F50 (clonal expansion) to E x V (chaos), with BLOSUM62-based TCRdist applied between CDR3 peptides within each V-J. Welch's t-statistics and random forest reduced 450 to 600 V-J features to 10 to 15, which were used in a naive Bayes classifier (R e1071). In TCRdb, the public reads were trimmed at Q25 with fastp and aligned with MiXCR, with productive beta chains retained. Each record represents a unique CDR3 protein, reported with the most common genes and DNA among its rows. The V and J calls and clone size are TCRdb's, not the authors'. This sample comprises almost 600,000 distinct CDR3 sequences, around 13% of them detected only once. More than 5% of the sample is in the top ten clones.

This entry belongs to a study of T cells in Graves' hyperthyroidism and ophthalmopathy (dated by TCRdb to the late 2010s). For the study in its entirety: Peripheral blood was sampled at the time of initial diagnosis, prior to any treatment. In addition, the study compared T-cell repertoires in thyroid tissue and in blood from roughly six Graves' hyperthyroidism patients. To identify distinguishing TCR V-J signatures, a discovery cohort of 100 patients was used, comprising 40 to 45 with Graves' ophthalmopathy and 57 with stable Graves' hyperthyroidism. The 75 to 100 discovery patients were divided at random into training and test sets in a 7:3 ratio. The paper reports TCR Vbeta CDR3 sequencing of over 120 peripheral blood samples: around 45 ophthalmopathy, some 80 hyperthyroidism and approximately 17 progressor patients. Following sampling, methimazole starting at 30 mg daily was given to hyperthyroidism patients, and high-dose intravenous methylprednisolone was given to ophthalmopathy patients. Prospective prediction of ophthalmopathy was tested in an independent validation cohort of approximately 19 hyperthyroidism patients and 17 patients who later progressed to ophthalmopathy.

Hyperthyroidism patients were aged 18 to 65 years and newly diagnosed, with disease duration of less than 2 months. The study excluded patients with uncontrolled infections, other autoimmune diseases, pregnancy or lactation. Diagnoses were based on clinical symptoms, serum thyroxine and TRAb, thyroid ultrasound and orbital computed tomography. Blood from progressor patients was drawn when they were first diagnosed with hyperthyroidism, before any ophthalmopathy symptoms appeared. PBMCs were separated from under 12 ml of fresh peripheral blood using Ficoll-Paque density gradient centrifugation. Progressor patients were defined as those initially diagnosed with Graves' hyperthyroidism in whom ophthalmopathy developed during follow-up. Trizol reagent was used to extract total RNA, and RNA quality was then checked on an Agilent 2100 Bioanalyzer. The CDR3 runs 16 amino acids, cysteine and phenylalanine included. The entry retains the CDR3 DNA only, 48 bases that are in frame from base 1. A distance of 16 bases separates the germline ends of V and J, which lose 3 bases and 1 base respectively. Based on the germline V gene, the CDR1 and CDR2 sequences are SNHLY and FYNNEI.

Summary of the overall study and its limitations: Most expanded thyroid clonotypes (frequency above 0.001) were also detected in blood, a finding suggesting that blood repertoires may reflect thyroid immune responses. During validation, the model predicted progression to ophthalmopathy a median of about 6.5 months ahead of onset, with roughly 65% sensitivity and about 72% specificity. Sample size was not statistically predetermined, and blinding of investigators to group allocation was not performed. In cross-validation, a model built on a 13 V-J signature told ophthalmopathy apart from stable hyperthyroidism with approximately 90% sensitivity and approximately 81% specificity, and in testing the same model reached 80%/75%.

The source material was blood. This TCR came from a woman aged 25 to 39 with Graves' hyperthyroidism that later progressed to Graves' ophthalmopathy. The sequence is built from TRBV2 and TRBJ2-7; no D segment can be confidently identified. CDR3 reads: CASSEAKGHFSYEQYF. The DNA is TGTGCCAGCAGTGAGGCTAAAGGGCACTTTTCCTACGAGCAGTACTTC.